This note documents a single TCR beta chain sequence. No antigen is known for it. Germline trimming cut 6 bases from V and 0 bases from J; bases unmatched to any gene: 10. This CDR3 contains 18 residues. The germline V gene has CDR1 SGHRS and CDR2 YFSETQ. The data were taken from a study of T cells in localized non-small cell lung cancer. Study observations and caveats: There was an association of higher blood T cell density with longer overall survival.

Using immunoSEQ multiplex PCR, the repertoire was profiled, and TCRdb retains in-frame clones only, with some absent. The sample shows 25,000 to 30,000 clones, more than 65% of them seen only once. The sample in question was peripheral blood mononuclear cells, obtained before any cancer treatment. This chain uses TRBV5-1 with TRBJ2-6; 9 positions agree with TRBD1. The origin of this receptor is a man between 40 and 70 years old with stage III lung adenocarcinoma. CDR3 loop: CASTLGQGSGSGANVLTF. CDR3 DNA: TGCGCCAGCACCCTAGGACAGGGGTCGGGCTCTGGGGCCAACGTCCTGACTTTC.